This paragraph reports one T cell receptor beta chain. Its matching antigen is unknown. The assay was immunoSEQ multiplex PCR, and TCRdb's table has in-frame clones only and misses some. This sample yields about 110,000 clones, of which roughly 89% are seen a single time; more than 14% belongs to the top ten. This entry comes from a study of T cell responses to AZD1222 COVID-19 vaccine. Study-wide points: Regions 160-218 and 743-854 dominated among vaccine-associated CD4 TCRs spanning spike. Spike-specific TCR breadth and depth were elevated following two AZD1222 doses. Variant regions that are unmutated are reportedly the target of nearly half of spike-specific TCRs.

Germline assignment: CDR1 MNHEY and CDR2 SMNVEV (reference sequence). CDR3 size: 13 residues. V dropped 1 base and J dropped 5 bases, with 8 bases sitting between them. This TCR came from an adult who received the AZD1222 COVID-19 vaccine. The material was peripheral blood, obtained 28 days after the second AZD1222 dose. The genes are TRBV27 and TRBJ1-2; no clear D gene. This CDR3 reads CASSLLSGYGYTF. CDR3 nucleotide sequence: TGTGCCAGCAGTTTATTATCTGGATATGGCTACACCTTC.